A single sample gave rise to the 20 T cell receptor beta chains below, sequenced in a study of CD8+ T cells in alopecia areata. Isolated RNA was reverse transcribed into cDNA used as the sequencing template. Data came from immunoSEQ multiplex PCR; TCRdb stores just in-frame clones and leaves some out. The table lists some 150,000 clones, less than 65% of them singletons. The sample was CD8+ T cells sorted from blood. These receptors were collected from a human donor in good health.

The genes are TRBV10-2 and TRBJ2-5; a possible D gene is TRBD1 (5 bases). The germline V gene has CDR1 WSHSY and CDR2 SAAADI. With 2 bases removed from V and 2 bases from J, the gap between germline ends came to 6 bases. The CDR3 totals 13 residues. The CDR3 DNA is TGCGCCAGCAGTGAGGCAGGGCAAGAGACCCAGTACTTC. Protein: CASSEAGQETQYF.

The genes are TRBV29-1 and TRBJ2-7; D is ambiguous. Trimming removed 3 bases at V and 0 bases at J, with 6 bases between. Germline CDR1 and CDR2: SQVTM and ANQGSEA. This CDR3 spans 12 amino acids. Written as DNA, the CDR3 is TGCAGCGTTGAGGGCACCTCCTACGAGCAGTACTTC. The encoded protein is CSVEGTSYEQYF.

The chain recombines TRBV19 with TRBJ1-5, with D perhaps matching TRBD1 (6 bases). V was shortened by 1 base and J by 6 bases, with 10 bases between the two germline ends. The CDR3 consists of 14 residues. Germline values: CDR1 LNHDA, CDR2 SQIVND (reference sequence). The CDR3 sequence is CASSIGGRGQPQHF. CDR3 nucleotide sequence: TGTGCCAGTAGTATAGGGGGGCGCGGTCAGCCCCAGCATTTT.

Only a few counts were recorded for this clone. The CDR3 DNA reads as TGTGCCAGCAGCTTACCGAACGCCTACGAGCAGTACTTC. Its protein product is CASSLPNAYEQYF. This chain connects TRBV7-9 to TRBJ2-7, with unresolved D. Trimming pared 2 bases from V and 2 bases from J, leaving 7 bases between. The CDR3 runs to 13 residues. Germline V gene lookup returns CDR1 SEHNR and CDR2 FQNEAQ (reference sequence).

This chain connects TRBV11-2 to TRBJ2-7; the D call may be TRBD1 or TRBD2 (5 bases each). V was clipped by 0 bases and J by 0 bases, with 6 bases between them. Per germline, CDR1 SGHAT and CDR2 FQNNGV. This CDR3 has 14 amino acids. CDR3 bases: TGTGCCAGCAGCTTAGAGGGGGACTCCTACGAGCAGTACTTC. Protein product: CASSLEGDSYEQYF.

The chain uses TRBV29-1 and TRBJ2-1; TRBD2 matches at 9 bases. J gave up 2 bases and V 4 bases, and 9 bases lay outside the gene matches. Germline CDR1 is SQVTM and CDR2 is ANQGSEA. The CDR3 sequence is 16 residues long. The CDR3 region is CSVGGSGRTAYNEQFF. The CDR3 nucleotides are TGCAGCGTTGGAGGTAGCGGGAGAACGGCCTACAATGAGCAGTTCTTC.

The chain recombines TRBV6-5 with TRBJ2-2; D possibly uses TRBD1 or TRBD2 (5 bases each). The CDR3 has 15 residues. Germline V gene data show CDR1 as MNHEY and CDR2 as SVGAGI. V lost 0 bases and J 4 bases, leaving 9 bases between the germline ends. This CDR3 reads CASSYSPGRTGELFF. The CDR3 nucleotides are TGTGCCAGCAGTTACTCCCCGGGACGCACCGGGGAGCTGTTTTTT.

The rearrangement uses TRBV27 and TRBJ1-1; possibly TRBD1 for D (6 bases). Trimming shortened V by 4 bases and J by 1 base, and 10 bases separated the two germline ends. CDR3 length equals 14 residues. Per the germline V gene, CDR1 is MNHEY and CDR2 is SMNVEV (reference sequence). The CDR3 nucleotides are TGTGCCAGCAGTTCTACAGGGTGGAACACTGAAGCTTTCTTT. Its protein is CASSSTGWNTEAFF.

The rearrangement links TRBV4-1 to TRBJ1-2, with D uncertain. CDR1 is MGHRA and CDR2 is YSYEKL in the germline V gene. V was clipped by 0 bases and J by 1 base, with 24 bases between them. The CDR3 length is 20 residues. Written as DNA, the CDR3 is TGCGCCAGCAGCCAAGAATCTGGCGGCTGGCCCGCCCCGAGTAACTATGGCTACACCTTC. Amino acids: CASSQESGGWPAPSNYGYTF.

This sequence joins TRBV2 and TRBJ1-6; a weak D match, TRBD1 (5 bases). The CDR3 extends over 13 amino acids. Germline CDR1 SNHLY, CDR2 FYNNEI. V was pared by 7 bases and J by 5 bases, with 9 bases between. The CDR3 DNA reads as TGTGCCAGCATACAGGATAATAATTCACCCCTCCACTTT. This sequence encodes CASIQDNNSPLHF.

The chain has TRBV5-4 and TRBJ1-2; 7 positions match TRBD1. Germline-derived CDR1 and CDR2 are SGHNT and YYREEE (reference sequence). The CDR3 sequence is 16 residues long. V trimming: 2 bases; J trimming: 4 bases; junction bases outside the gene matches: 11. The CDR3 is CASSFLQLTGSYGYTF. CDR3 sequence (DNA): TGTGCCAGCAGCTTTCTCCAATTGACAGGGAGCTATGGCTACACCTTC. The full variable domain, in which reference TRBV5-4 and TRBJ1-2 provide the parts outside the CDR3, is ETGVTQSPTHLIKTRGQQVTLRCSSQSGHNTVSWYQQALGQGPQFIFQYYREEENGRGNFPPRFSGLQFPNYSSELNVNALELDDSALYLCASSFLQLTGSYGYTFGSGTRLTVV.

This sequence joins TRBV29-1 and TRBJ2-1; 9 bases fit TRBD2. CDR1 is SQVTM, CDR2 ANQGSEA, per germline. V trimming: 3 bases; J trimming: 0 bases; junction bases outside the gene matches: 12. This CDR3 is built from 18 residues. The CDR3 DNA is TGCAGCGTTGATTCGGTTAATGGGCGGGAGGGCTCCTACAATGAGCAGTTCTTC. Protein: CSVDSVNGREGSYNEQFF.

This clone was detected only a few times. This chain connects TRBV27 to TRBJ1-1; no firm D call. V shed 2 bases and J shed 3 bases, with 10 bases lying between them. The CDR3 runs 14 residues. Germline CDR1 and CDR2: MNHEY and SMNVEV (reference sequence). The CDR3 DNA follows: TGTGCCAGCAGTTTACAAGGGAGGGACACTGAAGCTTTCTTT. Its protein is CASSLQGRDTEAFF.

This clone came up a few times. The chain links TRBV5-8 to TRBJ2-7; TRBD1 matches at 8 bases. The CDR3 is 15 residues long. Trimming took 1 base from V and 0 from J; bases not matched to a gene: 3. In germline, CDR1 is SGHTS, CDR2 YDEGEE. DNA for the CDR3: TGTGCCAGCAGCTTGAGGACAGGGAGCTCCTACGAGCAGTACTTC. It is translated as CASSLRTGSSYEQYF.

The chain joins TRBV23-1 to TRBJ2-1, with TRBD1 as a possible D gene (6 bases). TRBV23-1 is treated as an ORF (open reading frame) with a function not yet certain. The CDR3 sequence is 17 residues long. The V end lost 0 bases, the J end lost 6 bases, and 18 bases lay between the germline ends. Here the CDR3 DNA reads TGCGCCAGCAGTCAATCGGGGGCCCCGGACAGTGCCAATGAGCAGTTCTTC. Translated: CASSQSGAPDSANEQFF.

Regarding this clone: Other DNA sequences in this sample translate to the same CDR3. The chain employs TRBV30 and TRBJ1-5; D is unresolved. Trimming removed 0 bases from V and 2 bases from J, with 8 bases in between. The CDR3 runs to 14 residues. The germline V gene encodes CDR1 GTSNPN and CDR2 SVGIG (reference sequence). CDR3 amino acids: CAWSVGAGNQPQHF. CDR3 nucleotide sequence: TGTGCCTGGAGTGTCGGAGCGGGCAATCAGCCCCAGCATTTT.

This clone was observed a single time. This chain uses TRBV7-2 with TRBJ2-2; D call uncertain. Between the trimmed V and J ends, which lost 1 base and 9 bases, there was a span of 9 bases. Looked up from germline, CDR1 is SGHTA and CDR2 is FQGNSA. The CDR3 totals 13 residues. The CDR3 DNA sequence: TGTGCCAGCAGCTTAGTGGTAGTGCGGGAGCTGTTTTTT. Translated: CASSLVVVRELFF.

This clone was counted only a few times. The CDR3 coding sequence is TGTGCCAGCAGGGGAACAGGGACAGAGCAAGAGACCCAGTACTTC. It specifies CASRGTGTEQETQYF. The J gene is TRBJ2-5, the V gene TRBV6-5; TRBD1 agrees at 7 bases. V trimming: 6 bases; J trimming: 2 bases; junction bases outside the gene matches: 9. Germline V lookup: CDR1 MNHEY, CDR2 SVGAGI. The CDR3 runs 15 residues.

About this clone itself: Different DNA sequences within this sample yield the same CDR3. The chain is built from TRBV28 and TRBJ2-7; TRBD2 agrees at 8 bases. Germline V gene lookup returns CDR1 MDHEN and CDR2 SYDVKM. The V segment lost 2 bases and the J segment 0 bases; nucleotides outside the gene matches: 0. The length of the CDR3 is 14 residues. The CDR3 DNA follows: TGTGCCAGCAGTTTAACTAGCGGCTCCTACGAGCAGTACTTC. It encodes CASSLTSGSYEQYF.

The chain's CDR3 is CASSLGSGELFF. The CDR3 coding sequence is TGTGCCAGCAGCTTAGGGTCCGGGGAGCTGTTTTTT. The chain is built from TRBV7-6 and TRBJ2-2; D gene uncertain. The CDR3 contains 12 residues. Trimming shortened V by 1 base and J by 6 bases, and 3 bases separated the two germline ends. CDR1 and CDR2 from the germline V gene are SGHVS and FNYEAQ.